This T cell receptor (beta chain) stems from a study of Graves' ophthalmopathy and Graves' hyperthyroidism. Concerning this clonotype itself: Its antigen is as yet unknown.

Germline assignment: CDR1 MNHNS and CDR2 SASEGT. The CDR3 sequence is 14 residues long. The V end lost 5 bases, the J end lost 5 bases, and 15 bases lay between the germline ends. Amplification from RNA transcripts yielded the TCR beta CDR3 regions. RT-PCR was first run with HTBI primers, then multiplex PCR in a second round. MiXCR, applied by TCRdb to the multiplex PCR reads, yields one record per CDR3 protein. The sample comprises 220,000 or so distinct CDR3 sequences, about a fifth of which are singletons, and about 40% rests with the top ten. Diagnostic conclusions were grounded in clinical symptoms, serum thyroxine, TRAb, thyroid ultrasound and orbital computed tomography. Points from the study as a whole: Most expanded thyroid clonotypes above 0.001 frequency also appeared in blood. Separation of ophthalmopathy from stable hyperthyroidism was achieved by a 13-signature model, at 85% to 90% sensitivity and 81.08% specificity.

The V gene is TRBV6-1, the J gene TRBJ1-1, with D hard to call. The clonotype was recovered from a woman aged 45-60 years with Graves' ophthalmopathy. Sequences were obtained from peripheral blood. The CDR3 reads CASSNIRGITEAFF. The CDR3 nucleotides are TGTGCCAGCAGTAATATCAGAGGAATTACTGAAGCTTTCTTT.